This TCR beta chain was sequenced for a study of T cell responses to AZD1222 COVID-19 vaccine. Study-level findings and limits: Baseline serostatus was positive in only 5 to 7 AZD1222 recipients. Nearly half of the spike-specific TCRs reportedly recognize variant regions that carry no mutations. Donors were chiefly white British, with a greater number of females, and clonal diversity was perhaps underestimated.

Profiling relied on immunoSEQ multiplex PCR, and the TCRdb table lists in-frame clones only, not all of them. The sample yields 150,000 to 200,000 clones, under 95% seen once. The V gene end was trimmed by 0 bases and the J gene end by 4 bases; junction bases not matched to a gene: 3. The length of the CDR3 is 15 residues. Germline-derived CDR1 and CDR2 are SGHRS and YFSETQ. Concerning this clone: Its specificity is unknown.

The chain has TRBV5-1 and TRBJ2-1; the match to TRBD2 covers 8 bases. This sample comprised peripheral blood, obtained 28 days after the second AZD1222 dose. The clonotype originates from an adult who received the AZD1222 COVID-19 vaccine. The CDR3: CASSLELAAYNEQFF. The CDR3 region has the DNA TGCGCCAGCAGCTTGGAACTAGCGGCTTACAATGAGCAGTTCTTC. Together with reference TRBV5-1 and TRBJ2-1, the CDR3 gives the full variable domain: KAGVTQTPRYLIKTRGQQVTLSCSPISGHRSVSWYQQTPGQGLQFLFEYFSETQRNKGNFPGRFSGRQFSNSRSEMNVSTLELGDSALYLCASSLELAAYNEQFFGPGTRLTVL.